This entry lists 25 T cell receptor beta chains sequenced from one sample in a study of blood T cell repertoires in COVID-19. Sequenced by immunoSEQ multiplex PCR; TCRdb stores in-frame clones only, minus some. The sample yields about 110,000 clones, roughly 88% seen once. Sequenced material: peripheral blood. The origin of the receptors is a woman in her 70s with acute or convalescent COVID-19.

V gene TRBV10-2 combines with J gene TRBJ2-7, with 9 bases lining up with TRBD1. Germline trimming cut 11 bases from V and 4 bases from J; bases unmatched to any gene: 3. This CDR3 spans 11 amino acids. Germline assignment: CDR1 WSHSY and CDR2 SAAADI. CDR3 protein: CAGTGPYEQYF. The CDR3 bases are TGCGCCGGGACAGGGCCTTACGAGCAGTACTTC.

The chain employs TRBV5-4 and TRBJ1-6; D call uncertain. Germline CDR1 reads SGHNT; CDR2 reads YYREEE (reference sequence). Trimming pared 5 bases from V and 5 bases from J, leaving 14 bases between. This CDR3 comprises 15 residues. The CDR3 sequence: CASSFISGNNSPLHF. CDR3 DNA: TGTGCCAGCAGTTTTATATCGGGGAATAATTCACCCCTCCACTTT. The entire variable domain, with the rest obtained from reference TRBV5-4 and TRBJ1-6, is as follows: ETGVTQSPTHLIKTRGQQVTLRCSSQSGHNTVSWYQQALGQGPQFIFQYYREEENGRGNFPPRFSGLQFPNYSSELNVNALELDDSALYLCASSFISGNNSPLHFGNGTRLTVT.

Only a few counts were recorded for this clone. V is TRBV5-5 and J is TRBJ1-1; D call uncertain. The V and J ends lost 1 base and 3 bases respectively, with 7 bases between them. The CDR3 length is 13 residues. Germline CDR1 reads SGHKS; CDR2 reads YYEKEE (reference sequence). CDR3 sequence: CASSLLRYTEAFF. CDR3 sequence (DNA): TGTGCCAGCAGCTTGTTACGGTACACTGAAGCTTTCTTT. The full variable domain, completed using reference TRBV5-5 and TRBJ1-1, is DAGVTQSPTHLIKTRGQQVTLRCSPISGHKSVSWYQQVLGQGPQFIFQYYEKEERGRGNFPDRFSARQFPNYSSELNVNALLLGDSALYLCASSLLRYTEAFFGQGTRLTVV.

This clone has only a few counts. This sequence joins TRBV30 and TRBJ2-7; a weak D match, TRBD2 (6 bases). V was shortened by 4 bases and J by 5 bases, with 12 bases between the two germline ends. Germline CDR1 and CDR2: GTSNPN and SVGIG (reference sequence). This CDR3 comprises 12 residues. The CDR3 DNA sequence: TGTGCCTGGAAGTTAACGGGGGACGAGCAGTACTTC. It is translated as CAWKLTGDEQYF.

This chain links TRBV2 with TRBJ2-4; 7 nucleotides match TRBD2. V lost 1 base and J lost 6; bases outside the gene matches: 6. The CDR3 has 15 residues. Germline values: CDR1 SNHLY, CDR2 FYNNEI. CDR3 DNA sequence: TGTGCCAGCAGTGAAGAGGCTAGCGGTGGAAACATTCAGTACTTC. It is translated as CASSEEASGGNIQYF.

This chain uses TRBV30 with TRBJ2-4; the D gene is possibly TRBD2 (5 bases). CDR3 length equals 15 residues. Germline lookup yields CDR1 GTSNPN and CDR2 SVGIG (reference sequence). Trimming cost V 1 base and J 6 bases, with 16 bases left between them. CDR3: CAWSGGEGEGNIQYF. CDR3 DNA: TGTGCCTGGAGTGGGGGTGAAGGTGAGGGAAACATTCAGTACTTC.

This rearrangement joins TRBV5-4 to TRBJ1-6; 12 nucleotides align to TRBD1. The V segment lost 4 bases and the J segment 9 bases; nucleotides outside the gene matches: 11. This CDR3 contains 17 residues. Germline loops: CDR1 SGHNT, CDR2 YYREEE (reference sequence). This chain's CDR3 is CASSRWTGQGASSPLHF. The CDR3 coding sequence is TGTGCCAGCAGCAGGTGGACGGGACAGGGGGCAAGTTCACCCCTCCACTTT.

The genes are TRBV6-5 and TRBJ2-3, with TRBD2 identical over 12 bases. V gave up 6 bases and J gave up 4 bases; unmatched junction bases: 2. The CDR3 extends over 14 amino acids. The germline V gene has CDR1 MNHEY and CDR2 SVGAGI. The CDR3 loop is CASRLAGGPDTQYF. The CDR3 DNA follows: TGTGCCAGCAGACTAGCGGGAGGACCAGATACGCAGTATTTT.

This clone occurred once. The rearrangement joins TRBV7-3 to TRBJ1-1, with D tentatively TRBD1 (6 bases). This CDR3 has 14 amino acids. Germline CDR1 reads SGHTA; CDR2 reads FQGTGA. V was clipped by 5 bases and J by 4 bases, with 14 bases between them. CDR3 sequence: CASSPQRGSTEAFF. CDR3 DNA sequence: TGTGCCAGCAGCCCGCAGAGGGGGAGCACTGAAGCTTTCTTT.

V is TRBV15 and J is TRBJ1-5, with D perhaps TRBD1 (6 bases). The CDR3 is 15 residues long. The germline gives CDR1 LNHNV, CDR2 YYDKDF (reference sequence). Trimming took 1 base from V and 6 from J, leaving 13 bases between them. CDR3 nucleotides: TGTGCCACCAGCAGAGGACGGGACATAGGTCAGCCCCAGCATTTT. Amino acids: CATSRGRDIGQPQHF.

The chain has TRBV9 and TRBJ2-7; 7 bases fit TRBD1. The CDR3 has 15 residues. Germline CDR1 reads SGDLS; CDR2 reads YYNGEE. The ends lost 4 bases at V and 2 bases at J; junction bases unmatched: 9. The CDR3 is CASSPFDRATYEQYF. In nucleotides, the CDR3 is TGTGCCAGCAGCCCTTTTGACAGGGCTACCTACGAGCAGTACTTC.

The chain links TRBV5-1 to TRBJ1-6; 9 bases match TRBD1. This CDR3 is built from 16 residues. V gave up 4 bases and J gave up 6 bases; unmatched junction bases: 8. The germline V gene has CDR1 SGHRS and CDR2 YFSETQ. The CDR3 bases are TGCGCCAGCAGCCCGGGTCTGGGACAGGGTAATTCACCCCTCCACTTT. It yields the protein CASSPGLGQGNSPLHF. Using reference TRBV5-1 and TRBJ1-6 for the parts outside the CDR3, the full variable domain is KAGVTQTPRYLIKTRGQQVTLSCSPISGHRSVSWYQQTPGQGLQFLFEYFSETQRNKGNFPGRFSGRQFSNSRSEMNVSTLELGDSALYLCASSPGLGQGNSPLHFGNGTRLTVT.

This chain connects TRBV5-1 to TRBJ2-3, with 9 bases aligning to TRBD2. Germline V CDR1 and CDR2: SGHRS, YFSETQ. Trimming cost V 5 bases and J 1 base; bases outside gene matches: 17. The CDR3 is made up of 19 amino acids. The CDR3 loop reads CASRRGIRLAGAGTDTQYF. The CDR3, as DNA: TGCGCCAGCAGGAGAGGGATACGGTTAGCGGGAGCTGGCACAGATACGCAGTATTTT.

This chain connects TRBV5-4 to TRBJ2-1, with 9 bases matching TRBD2. J lost 8 bases, V lost 0 bases, and 6 bases had no gene match. The CDR3 is 15 residues long. Germline CDR1 is SGHNT and CDR2 is YYREEE (reference sequence). The CDR3 nucleotides read TGTGCCAGCAGCTTGGCGGGGACTAGCAGCCATGAGCAGTTCTTC. Translating gives CASSLAGTSSHEQFF.

This chain connects TRBV29-1 to TRBJ2-7; the D gene is possibly TRBD1 (6 bases). The germline V and J ends were trimmed by 7 bases and 2 bases, with 12 bases remaining between them. Germline V gene data show CDR1 as SQVTM and CDR2 as ANQGSEA. This CDR3 is 12 amino acids long. CDR3 residues: CSARGSTYEQYF. The DNA of the CDR3 is TGCAGCGCCAGGGGTTCGACCTACGAGCAGTACTTC.

This clone was counted between two and nine times. J is TRBJ2-1 and V is TRBV5-1; 7 bases map to TRBD1. After removal of 3 bases from V and 7 bases from J, the junction contained 7 bases not matched to a gene. The germline V gene encodes CDR1 SGHRS and CDR2 YFSETQ. The CDR3 sequence is 14 residues long. In DNA, the CDR3 is TGCGCCAGCAGCTGGGACAGCTCGGGGAATGAGCAGTTCTTC. Residues: CASSWDSSGNEQFF.

The chain combines TRBV6-1 with TRBJ1-6; 7 nucleotides align to TRBD1. The CDR3 covers 16 residues. V lost 1 base to trimming and J lost 4 bases; unmatched junction nucleotides: 4. Germline V gives CDR1 MNHNS, CDR2 SASEGT. The CDR3, as DNA: TGTGCCAGCAGTGAAGACTACAGGGGTTATAATTCACCCCTCCACTTT. Residues: CASSEDYRGYNSPLHF.

A few counts support this clone. J is TRBJ1-5 and V is TRBV19; 9 positions agree with TRBD1. V lost 5 bases to trimming and J lost 7 bases; unmatched junction nucleotides: 9. From germline, CDR1 is LNHDA and CDR2 SQIVND (reference sequence). This CDR3 has 15 amino acids. CDR3 sequence: CASSSRQGDGQPQHF. CDR3 nucleotides: TGTGCCAGTAGTTCCAGACAGGGGGACGGACAGCCCCAGCATTTT.

This clone was observed a few times. This sequence joins TRBV4-1 and TRBJ1-4; 7 bases align to TRBD1. V shed 3 bases and J 4 bases; nucleotides not matched to a gene: 8. CDR1 is MGHRA and CDR2 is YSYEKL in the germline V gene. This CDR3 is 16 amino acids long. CDR3 sequence reads: CASSQDPGQRNEKLFF. In nucleotides, the CDR3 is TGCGCCAGCAGCCAGGACCCGGGACAGCGTAATGAAAAACTGTTTTTT.

CDR3 region: CASRRSGSGETQYF. CDR3 sequence (DNA): TGTGCCAGCAGACGAAGCGGGAGCGGTGAGACCCAGTACTTC. The V call is TRBV3-1 (or the pseudogene TRBV3-2), the J call TRBJ2-5; TRBD2 aligns across 8 bases. V shed 6 bases and J 5 bases; nucleotides not matched to a gene: 8. The CDR3 covers 14 residues. Looked up from germline, CDR1 is LGHDT and CDR2 is YNNKEL (reference sequence).

The chain carries TRBV14 and TRBJ1-2; the D gene is possibly TRBD1 (5 bases). From germline, CDR1 is SGHDN and CDR2 FVKESK. The CDR3 length is 12 residues. The germline V and J ends were trimmed by 4 bases and 5 bases, with 8 bases remaining between them. The CDR3 is CASSRGNYGYTF. CDR3 nucleotide sequence: TGTGCCAGCAGCCGGGGCAATTATGGCTACACCTTC.

The V call is TRBV7-3, the J call TRBJ2-2; TRBD2 matches at 7 bases. This CDR3 spans 20 amino acids. The V segment lost 0 bases and the J segment 2 bases; nucleotides outside the gene matches: 15. Germline CDR1 and CDR2: SGHTA and FQGTGA. The CDR3 bases are TGTGCCAGCAGCTTAACGGCGCCCTCTTGGAGCGGGGCTAACACCGGGGAGCTGTTTTTT. Amino acids: CASSLTAPSWSGANTGELFF.

This chain uses TRBV6-1 with TRBJ1-6; TRBD1 is a possible D gene (5 bases). Germline CDR1 MNHNS, CDR2 SASEGT. CDR3 length equals 16 residues. The ends were cut back, 3 bases at V and 8 bases at J, with 17 bases in the middle. Here the CDR3 reads CASSDRGGVGDSPLHF. DNA for the CDR3: TGTGCCAGCAGTGATAGAGGAGGGGTAGGGGATTCACCCCTCCACTTT.

This chain links TRBV3-1 (or the pseudogene TRBV3-2) with TRBJ2-7, with 9 bases lining up with TRBD1. Germline assignment: CDR1 LGHDT and CDR2 YNNKEL (reference sequence). The CDR3 is 14 residues long. Germline trimming cut 4 bases from V and 6 bases from J; bases unmatched to any gene: 7. The CDR3 bases are TGTGCCAGCAGCCCGCGGACAGGGGACGGCGAGCAGTACTTC. Amino acids: CASSPRTGDGEQYF.

The chain joins TRBV3-1 (or the pseudogene TRBV3-2) to TRBJ2-2; D is possibly TRBD1 (6 bases). The CDR3 is 14 amino acids. V was clipped by 4 bases and J by 9 bases, with 15 bases between them. The germline CDR1 and CDR2 sequences are LGHDT and YNNKEL (reference sequence). CDR3 nucleotides: TGTGCCAGCAGCCTGGGACAAGGACGACGGGAGCTGTTTTTT. Translated, it gives CASSLGQGRRELFF.